The sequence of this TCR beta chain was determined in a study of blood T cells in healthy people across ages. Across the study: About one barcoded beta molecule per two T cells was the capture yield of template switching.

A second about 6 to 12 cycle PCR used barcoded and J-beta primers. Each of the samples gave a minimum of 3 million paired-end reads that contained CDR3. One entry per CDR3 protein results from TCRdb running MiXCR on the 5' RACE reads. The profile shows about 1,500,000 distinct CDR3 sequences, roughly 27% of them singletons. V lost 0 bases and J lost 1, with 10 bases in between. This CDR3 spans 17 amino acids. Germline values: CDR1 MGHRA, CDR2 YSYEKL. The V gene is TRBV4-1, the J gene TRBJ2-6; D is unclear. This receptor was obtained from a woman in her thirties in good health. The specimen sequenced was blood. CDR3 in DNA: TGCGCCAGCAGCCAAGAATGGGTAGTGTCTGGGGCCAACGTCCTGACTTTC. It specifies CASSQEWVVSGANVLTF.